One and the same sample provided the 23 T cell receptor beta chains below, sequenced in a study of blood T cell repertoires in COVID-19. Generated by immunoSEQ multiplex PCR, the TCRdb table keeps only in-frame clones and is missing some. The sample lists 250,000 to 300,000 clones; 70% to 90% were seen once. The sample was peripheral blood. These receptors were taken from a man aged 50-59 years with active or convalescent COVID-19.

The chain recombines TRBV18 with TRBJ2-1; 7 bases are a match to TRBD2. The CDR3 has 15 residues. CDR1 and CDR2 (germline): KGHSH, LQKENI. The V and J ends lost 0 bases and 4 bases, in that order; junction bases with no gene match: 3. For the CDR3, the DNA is TGTGCCAGCTCACCACCTGCTAGCGGATACAATGAGCAGTTCTTC. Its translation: CASSPPASGYNEQFF.

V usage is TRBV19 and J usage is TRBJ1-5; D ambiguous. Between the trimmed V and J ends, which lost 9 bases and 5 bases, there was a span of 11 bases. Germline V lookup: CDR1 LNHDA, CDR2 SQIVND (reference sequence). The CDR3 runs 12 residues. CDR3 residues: CASNLEYQPQHF. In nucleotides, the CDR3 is TGTGCCAGCAATTTAGAGTATCAGCCCCAGCATTTT.

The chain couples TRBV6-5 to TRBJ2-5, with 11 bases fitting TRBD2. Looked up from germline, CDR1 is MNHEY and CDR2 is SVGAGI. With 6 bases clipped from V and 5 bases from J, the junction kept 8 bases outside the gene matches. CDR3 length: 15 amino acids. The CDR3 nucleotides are TGTGCCAGCAGCTTAGCGGGAGGGCCGAGGGAGACCCAGTACTTC. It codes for CASSLAGGPRETQYF.

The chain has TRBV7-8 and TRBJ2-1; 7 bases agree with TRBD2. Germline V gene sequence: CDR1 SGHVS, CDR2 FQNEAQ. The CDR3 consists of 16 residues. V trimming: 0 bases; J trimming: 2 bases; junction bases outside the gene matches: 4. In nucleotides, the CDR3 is TGTGCCAGCAGCTTAGCCAGCGGGAAGGCCTACAATGAGCAGTTCTTC. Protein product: CASSLASGKAYNEQFF.

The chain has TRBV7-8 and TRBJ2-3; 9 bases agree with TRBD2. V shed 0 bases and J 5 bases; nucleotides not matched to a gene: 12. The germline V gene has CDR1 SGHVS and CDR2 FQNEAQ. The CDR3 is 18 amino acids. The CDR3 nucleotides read TGTGCCAGCAGCTTAGCCCTGTACGGCGGGAGGGGGAGAGATACGCAGTATTTT. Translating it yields CASSLALYGGRGRDTQYF.

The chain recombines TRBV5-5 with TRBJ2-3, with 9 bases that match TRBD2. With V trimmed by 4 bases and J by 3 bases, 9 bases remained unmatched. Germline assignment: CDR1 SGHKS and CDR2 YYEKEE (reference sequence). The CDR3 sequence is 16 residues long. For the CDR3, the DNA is TGTGCCAGCAGCGCGCGAGCGGGAGGCGGGACAGATACGCAGTATTTT. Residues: CASSARAGGGTDTQYF. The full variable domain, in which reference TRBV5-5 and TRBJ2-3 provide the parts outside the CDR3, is DAGVTQSPTHLIKTRGQQVTLRCSPISGHKSVSWYQQVLGQGPQFIFQYYEKEERGRGNFPDRFSARQFPNYSSELNVNALLLGDSALYLCASSARAGGGTDTQYFGPGTRLTVL.

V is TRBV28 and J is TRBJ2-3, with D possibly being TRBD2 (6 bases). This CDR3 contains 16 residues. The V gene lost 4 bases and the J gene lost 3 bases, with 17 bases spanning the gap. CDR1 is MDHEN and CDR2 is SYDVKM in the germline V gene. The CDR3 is CASSSIRDFDTDTQYF. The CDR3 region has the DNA TGTGCCAGCAGTTCGATCCGGGACTTTGATACAGATACGCAGTATTTT.

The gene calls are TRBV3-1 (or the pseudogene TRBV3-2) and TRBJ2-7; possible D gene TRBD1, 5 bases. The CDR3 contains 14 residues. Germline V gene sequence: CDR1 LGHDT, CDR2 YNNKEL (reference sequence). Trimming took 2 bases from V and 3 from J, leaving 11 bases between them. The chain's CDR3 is CASSQSSGRYEQYF. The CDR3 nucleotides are TGTGCCAGCAGCCAATCTTCAGGGCGCTACGAGCAGTACTTC.

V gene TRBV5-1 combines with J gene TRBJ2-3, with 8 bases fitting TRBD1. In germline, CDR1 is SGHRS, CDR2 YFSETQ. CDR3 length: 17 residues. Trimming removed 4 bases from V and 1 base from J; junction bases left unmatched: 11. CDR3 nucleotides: TGCGCCAGCAGCCCAACACGGGACAGGCCTCGCACAGATACGCAGTATTTT. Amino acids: CASSPTRDRPRTDTQYF.

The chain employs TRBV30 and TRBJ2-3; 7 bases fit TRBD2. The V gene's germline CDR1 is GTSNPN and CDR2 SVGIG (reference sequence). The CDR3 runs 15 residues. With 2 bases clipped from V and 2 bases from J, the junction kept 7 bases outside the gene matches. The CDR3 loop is CAWSRSGGTTDTQYF. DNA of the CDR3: TGTGCCTGGAGTCGATCGGGAGGAACCACAGATACGCAGTATTTT.

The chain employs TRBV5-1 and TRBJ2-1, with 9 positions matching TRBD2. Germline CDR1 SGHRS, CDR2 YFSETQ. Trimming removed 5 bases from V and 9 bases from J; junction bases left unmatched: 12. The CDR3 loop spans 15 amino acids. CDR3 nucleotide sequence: TGCGCCAGCAGGAGTGAGGCTAGCGGGATACGTGAGCAGTTCTTC. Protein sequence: CASRSEASGIREQFF.

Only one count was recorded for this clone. The CDR3 region is CASSLNDRSGNTIYF. The CDR3 DNA sequence: TGTGCCAGCAGCCTAAACGACAGGTCTGGAAACACCATATATTTT. This sequence joins TRBV3-1 (or the pseudogene TRBV3-2) and TRBJ1-3; D may be TRBD1 (6 bases). V was trimmed by 4 bases and J by 1 base, leaving 11 bases between them. There are 15 residues in the CDR3. The germline gives CDR1 LGHDT, CDR2 YNNKEL (reference sequence).

CDR3: CASSQDGGTSGKGEQFF. The CDR3 nucleotides are TGTGCCAGCAGCCAAGACGGGGGGACTAGCGGGAAGGGTGAGCAGTTCTTC. The chain is built from TRBV3-1 (or the pseudogene TRBV3-2) and TRBJ2-1, with 13 bases aligning to TRBD2. Germline assignment: CDR1 LGHDT and CDR2 YNNKEL (reference sequence). V lost 0 bases and J lost 9; bases outside the gene matches: 8. The CDR3 is 17 amino acids.

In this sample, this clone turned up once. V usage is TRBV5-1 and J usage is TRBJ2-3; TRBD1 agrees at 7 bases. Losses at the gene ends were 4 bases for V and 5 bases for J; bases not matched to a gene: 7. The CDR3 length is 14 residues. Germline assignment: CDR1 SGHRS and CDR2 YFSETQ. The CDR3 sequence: CASSPGTAKDTQYF. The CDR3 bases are TGCGCCAGCAGCCCCGGGACAGCAAAAGATACGCAGTATTTT. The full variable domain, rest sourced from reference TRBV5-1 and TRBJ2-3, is KAGVTQTPRYLIKTRGQQVTLSCSPISGHRSVSWYQQTPGQGLQFLFEYFSETQRNKGNFPGRFSGRQFSNSRSEMNVSTLELGDSALYLCASSPGTAKDTQYFGPGTRLTVL.

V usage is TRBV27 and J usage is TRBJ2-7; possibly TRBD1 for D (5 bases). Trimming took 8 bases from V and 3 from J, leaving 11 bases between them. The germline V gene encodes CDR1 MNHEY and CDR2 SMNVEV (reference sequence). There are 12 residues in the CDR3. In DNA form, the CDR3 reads TGTGCCAGCGTTGGCAGGGACTACGAGCAGTACTTC. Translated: CASVGRDYEQYF.

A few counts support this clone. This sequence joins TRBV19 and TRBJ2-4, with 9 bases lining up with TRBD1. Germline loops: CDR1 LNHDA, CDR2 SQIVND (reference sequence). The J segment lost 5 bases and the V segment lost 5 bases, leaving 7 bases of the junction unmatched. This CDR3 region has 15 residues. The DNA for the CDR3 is TGTGCCAGTAGTTTACAGGGGGCAGGAGAAAACATTCAGTACTTC. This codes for CASSLQGAGENIQYF.

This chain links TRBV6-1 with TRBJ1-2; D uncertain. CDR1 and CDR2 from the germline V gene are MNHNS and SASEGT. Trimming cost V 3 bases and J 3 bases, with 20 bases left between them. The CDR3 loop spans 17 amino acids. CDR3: CASSDPPIPDWDYGYTF. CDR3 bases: TGTGCCAGCAGTGACCCCCCAATCCCGGACTGGGACTATGGCTACACCTTC.

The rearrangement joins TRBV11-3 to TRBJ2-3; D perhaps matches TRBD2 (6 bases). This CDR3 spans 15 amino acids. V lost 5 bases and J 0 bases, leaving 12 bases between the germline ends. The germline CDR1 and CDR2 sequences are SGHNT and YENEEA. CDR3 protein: CASSPGTSSTDTQYF. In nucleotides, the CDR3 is TGTGCCAGCAGCCCCGGGACTTCTAGCACAGATACGCAGTATTTT. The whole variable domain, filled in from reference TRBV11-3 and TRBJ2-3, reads EAGVVQSPRYKIIEKKQPVAFWCNPISGHNTLYWYLQNLGQGPELLIRYENEEAVDDSQLPKDRFSAERLKGVDSTLKIQPAELGDSAVYLCASSPGTSSTDTQYFGPGTRLTVL.

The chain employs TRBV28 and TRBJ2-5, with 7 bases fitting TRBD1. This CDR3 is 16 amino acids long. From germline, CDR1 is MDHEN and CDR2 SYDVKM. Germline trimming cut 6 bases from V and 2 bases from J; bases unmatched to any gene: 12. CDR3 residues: CASSTRYRQGQETQYF. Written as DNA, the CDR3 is TGTGCCAGCAGCACCCGTTATAGACAGGGTCAAGAGACCCAGTACTTC.

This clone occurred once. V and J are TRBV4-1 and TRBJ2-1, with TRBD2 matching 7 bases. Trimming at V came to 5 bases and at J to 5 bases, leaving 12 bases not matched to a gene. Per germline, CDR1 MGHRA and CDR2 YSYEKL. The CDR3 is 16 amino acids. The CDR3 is CASSGDLTGGNNEQFF. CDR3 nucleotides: TGCGCCAGCAGCGGGGACTTGACGGGAGGAAACAATGAGCAGTTCTTC.

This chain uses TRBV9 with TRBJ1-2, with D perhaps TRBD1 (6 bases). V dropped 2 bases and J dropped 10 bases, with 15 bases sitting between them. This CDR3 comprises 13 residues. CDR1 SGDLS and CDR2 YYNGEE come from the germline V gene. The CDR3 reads CASSVGTGSDYTF. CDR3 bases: TGTGCCAGCAGCGTCGGCACAGGGTCCGACTACACCTTC.

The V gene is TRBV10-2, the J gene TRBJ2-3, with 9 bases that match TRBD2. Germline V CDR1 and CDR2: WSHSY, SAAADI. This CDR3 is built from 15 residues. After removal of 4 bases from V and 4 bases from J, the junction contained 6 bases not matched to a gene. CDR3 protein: CASSVAGARSDTQYF. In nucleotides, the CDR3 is TGCGCCAGCAGTGTAGCGGGAGCGCGCTCAGATACGCAGTATTTT.

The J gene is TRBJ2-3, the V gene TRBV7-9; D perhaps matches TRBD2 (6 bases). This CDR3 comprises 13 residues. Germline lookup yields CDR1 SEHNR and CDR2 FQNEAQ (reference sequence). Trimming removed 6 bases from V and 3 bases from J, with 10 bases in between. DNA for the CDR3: TGTGCCAGCAGTCGACTAGGAACAGATACGCAGTATTTT. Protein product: CASSRLGTDTQYF.